These 10 T cell receptor delta chains came from one sample sequenced in a study of gamma-delta chains in newborns, infants, children. TCRdb reanalyzed the reads using CATT. The data show 4,500 to 5,000 delta-chain clones, about 3.5% seen once. The sequencing sample was made of blood. These receptors all stem from a child who was a newborn, infant or young child, either healthy, febrile or measles-vaccinated (not recorded which).

With regard to this clone: The germline gene is not matched at one end of the junction; a read error may be the cause. The chain uses TRDV2 and TRDJ2, with 11 bases aligning to TRDD3. CDR1 and CDR2 from the germline V gene are GEAIGNYY and EKD. This CDR3 is 17 amino acids long. CDR3 region: CACDPLTGGYLTTQLFF. In DNA, the CDR3 is TGTGCCTGTGACCCGCTTACTGGGGGATATTTGACAACACAACTCTTCTTT.

Concerning this clone itself: Additional DNA sequences in this sample encode the identical CDR3. V is TRDV2 and J is TRDJ3; 13 positions agree with TRDD3. The CDR3 length is 19 residues. The V and J ends lost 1 base and 0 bases, in that order; junction bases with no gene match: 2. The germline CDR1 and CDR2 sequences are GEAIGNYY and EKD. The CDR3: CACDTLGDTRSWDTRQMFF. CDR3 DNA: TGTGCCTGTGACACACTGGGGGATACGCGCTCCTGGGACACCCGACAGATGTTTTTC.

This clone was detected only a few times. The junction departs from germline at one end; a sequencing error may be responsible. This chain connects TRDV2 to TRDJ2; TRDD3 matches 9 bases. CDR3 length equals 16 residues. The germline CDR1 and CDR2 sequences are GEAIGNYY and EKD. The CDR3 spells CARDTEWGILTAQLFF. The DNA for the CDR3 is TGTGCCCGTGACACCGAGTGGGGGATATTGACAGCACAACTCTTCTTT.

This clone was counted a few times. The gene calls are TRDV2 and TRDJ3; TRDD3 matches at 10 bases. The CDR3 consists of 18 residues. CDR1 and CDR2 (germline): GEAIGNYY, EKD. The trim removed 4 bases at V and 0 bases at J, leaving 5 bases unmatched. CDR3 bases: TGTGCCTGTGATACTGGGGGATGCGGCTCCTGGGACACCCGACAGATGTTTTTC. Translating it yields CACDTGGCGSWDTRQMFF.

The rearrangement uses TRDV1 and TRDJ1; 8 nucleotides line up with TRDD3. The CDR3 is 23 residues long. Per the germline V gene, CDR1 is TSWWSYY and CDR2 is QGS. V shed 1 base, J shed 0 bases, and the junction held 25 bases outside the gene matches. CDR3 region: CALGEPPSLPPTGGPLYTDKLIF. The DNA for the CDR3 is TGTGCTCTTGGGGAACCCCCCTCCCTTCCCCCTACTGGGGGTCCTCTGTACACCGATAAACTCATCTTT.

This clone has just a few counts. The chain links TRDV1 to TRDJ1; D remains unclear. The V and J ends lost 1 base and 0 bases respectively, with 9 bases between them. Germline lookup yields CDR1 TSWWSYY and CDR2 QGS. This CDR3 comprises 15 residues. The CDR3 coding sequence is TGTGCTCTTGGGGAACCCACCAGGGACACCGATAAACTCATCTTT. It is translated as CALGEPTRDTDKLIF.

In its sample, this clone was seen a few times. This may come from a read error, since a much larger clone is one base off. The same CDR3 can be traced to other DNA sequences in this sample. This chain links TRDV2 with TRDJ3; 10 positions match TRDD3. CDR1 GEAIGNYY and CDR2 EKD come from the germline V gene. The CDR3 consists of 17 residues. The DNA of the CDR3 is TGTGCCTGTGACACTGGGGGATACTCCTGGGACACCCGGCAGATGTTTTTC. It translates to CACDTGGYSWDTRQMFF.

This clone was counted a few times. The chain joins TRDV2 to TRDJ3; 9 bases are a match to TRDD3. The CDR3 consists of 19 residues. Losses at the gene ends were 3 bases for V and 0 bases for J; bases not matched to a gene: 8. Germline CDR1 reads GEAIGNYY; CDR2 reads EKD. The CDR3 spells CACDLVLGDGSWDTRQMFF. CDR3 coding DNA: TGTGCCTGTGACCTAGTACTGGGGGACGGCTCCTGGGACACCCGACAGATGTTTTTC.

This clone appeared a few times. Being one base from a much bigger clone, this may be a read error. Other nucleotide sequences from this sample produce the same CDR3. V gene TRDV2 combines with J gene TRDJ3; 8 bases are shared with TRDD3. CDR3 length: 18 amino acids. CDR1 is GEAIGNYY, CDR2 EKD, per germline. V was clipped by 0 bases and J by 0 bases; unmatched bases: 3. CDR3 in DNA: TGTGCCTGTGACACCCTGGGGGAAAGCTCCTGGGACACCCGACAGATGTTTTTC. It encodes CACDTLGESSWDTRQMFF.

There are a few counts of this clone. The gene calls are TRDV2 and TRDJ3, with 12 positions matching TRDD3. CDR1 and CDR2 from the germline V gene are GEAIGNYY and EKD. The trim removed 4 bases at V and 2 bases at J, leaving 8 bases unmatched. The CDR3 sequence is 19 residues long. CDR3 sequence (DNA): TGTGCCTGTGATCCACTGGGGGATACTCGCCCCTGGGACACCCGACAGATGTTTTTC. It yields the protein CACDPLGDTRPWDTRQMFF.